This TCR beta chain was obtained from a study of cytomegalovirus exposure and HLA in healthy donors (dated by TCRdb to 2017 to 2019). Study-wide context: According to an earlier analysis of a few hundred of the donors, roughly 180 million T cells yielded 120 million or so unique TCR beta sequences and 276 Gb of sequence data. Along with the roughly 670-subject first cohort, a separate validation cohort of over a hundred different subjects was used. High-throughput TCR immunosequencing, statistical association of individual TCRs with disease status, and machine learning were combined to predict cytomegalovirus infection status. Donor age, sex, ethnicity and CMV serostatus were compiled together with the repertoire data. In a later genetic analysis, genome-wide SNP genotypes for about three fifths of the 666 donors were used, and that subset was treated as a discovery cohort. Rather than drawing on any new phenotypic data, the later analysis identified candidate immune exposures from TCR beta sequences and the way those sequences occurred across donors. Typing coverage differed by locus: A, B, C, DRB1 and DQB1 were typed in about 620-630 donors, DQA1 in about 510, DPA1 in around 580, and DPB1 in just under 490. Because of strong linkage in the cohort, a few DR-DQ haplotypes were treated as single units for association and clustering. The study was designed to test whether signatures of past pathogen exposure could be identified by cataloging public T cell receptors. To study patterns of TCR occurrence, a later analysis re-analyzed previously published TCR beta repertoires from around 700 donors and added high-resolution HLA genotyping. Class I and class II HLA loci were covered by the typing at four-digit resolution. All discovery cohort repertoires had been generated using a single sequencing platform. Among several hundred genotyped donors of the cohort, an average of approximately 240,000 unique TCR beta nucleotide sequences was sequenced per donor, of which about 19% were non-productive. In an earlier analysis of 550 to 700 of the donors, high-throughput TCR beta sequencing was used to judge whether each TCR beta V gene segment behaved as functional or pseudogenic. An early release that covered around 590 HLA-typed donors contained around 330 gigabases of sequencing data and about 84 million unique TCR sequences. The genetic ancestry cluster associated with self-reported Caucasian donors included about 81% of the approximately 410 genotyped donors. The study used immunosequencing to profile the T cell repertoires of hundreds of subjects and linked those repertoires to cytomegalovirus serostatus.

Points the paper makes about the study in general: Assigning TCR associations to individual alleles was difficult when HLA alleles, especially DR and DQ, strongly co-occurred. The sequencing pipeline was judged likely to have produced a cluster of highly shared sequence variants as a technical artifact. An association between a missense DCLRE1C variant and V-gene and J-gene trimming of TCR beta chains was found in a later genetic analysis and replicated in an independent cohort. A few of the identified cytomegalovirus-associated TCR beta chains were confirmed in vitro to be specific for cytomegalovirus antigens. Sequencing depth was assumed to be roughly uniform across donors in the presence/absence analyses, though that assumption may not hold. In a later analysis, several top co-occurrence clusters were reported to appear linked to parvovirus B19, influenza, CMV and Epstein-Barr virus. According to a later genetic analysis, donors in an Asian-associated ancestry cluster had fewer N-insertions in productive TCRs than the roughly 670-donor mean. The authors suggested that the approach could potentially be extended to other disease states and immunological phenotypes. A later analysis found that HLA-associated TCR beta chains were more clonally expanded and had lower generation probabilities than equally common non-associated chains. Correlated functional status among segregating V segments might reflect linkage disequilibrium, but an unknown experimental factor could not be ruled out. Because counts were too low, about 15 rarely observed V segments, including chromosome 9 orphons, were left out of the earlier analysis of approximately 580 of the donors. A later analysis associated about 16,000 TCR beta sequences with specific HLA alleles at a false discovery rate of 0.05. Some IMGT-functional V segments, including TRBV6-2 and TRBV6-3, could not be distinguished by the 87-base-pair reads and were therefore excluded. Most TCR sequences were observed very rarely across donors, whereas some public TCRs were present in many individuals. A further reported finding was that TCR beta sequences accurately predicted the HLA-A and HLA-B alleles for most subjects in the first cohort. A later analysis found that TCR association rates varied across HLA loci, with DRB1 alleles showing the most associated TCRs and HLA-C alleles the fewest. According to a later analysis, most CMV-associated TCR beta chains appeared to be HLA-restricted, and the HLA associations seemed to be driven largely by CMV exposure. In an earlier analysis of more than 450 of the donors, most TCR beta V segments were observed in productive rearrangements about 90% or about 30% of the time, broadly matching IMGT annotations. A total of about 180 TCR beta chains were listed by the study as associated with cytomegalovirus. The classifier was reported to diagnose cytomegalovirus status with high specificity and sensitivity in both the original cohort and the validation cohort. HLA typing was unavailable for some donors at each locus, so association tests used only the typed subset. In this cohort, only TCR beta chains were sequenced, and detectable features were limited by the absence of alpha or paired-chain data. For the cohort, immune exposure information was limited to CMV serostatus.

Concerning this clone: It lacks a known antigen. There are no base qualities to consult, and no much larger clone falls within one base.

The cohort comprised fewer than 750 healthy bone marrow donors. Cohort members were all nominally healthy when sampled, although unrecorded immune exposures were likely present. The donor was CMV seronegative and belonged to the group of more than 300 seronegative cohort members. A peripheral blood sample was provided by each donor, and peripheral blood mononuclear cells were used for TCR beta sequencing. The Qiagen DNeasy Blood Extraction Kit was used to extract genomic DNA from the blood cell samples. Trimming costs V 5 bases and J 7 bases, and their ends lie 10 bases apart. CDR1 and CDR2 were assigned from the germline V gene as SGHTA and FQGNSA. The CDR3 goes from the cysteine to the phenylalanine over 12 residues. Kept here is only the CDR3 DNA, which spans 36 bases and is read in frame from base 1. Library preparation was by the immunoSEQ multiplex PCR assay. A mixture of 60 forward primers for TCR Vbeta segments and 13 reverse primers for TCR Jbeta segments was used in the multiplex PCR. The CDR3 region of rearranged TCR beta genes was amplified from genomic DNA with a multiplex PCR assay. The amplified TCR beta libraries were sequenced on the Illumina HiSeq System as 87-base-pair reads. On the study's bioinformatics: In a later analysis, tens of millions of unique TCR beta chains were counted across the roughly 610 repertoires, and approximately 11 million of these chains were shared by at least two donors. To remove PCR and sequencing errors, raw reads were error-corrected and collapsed into unique sequences using a nearest-neighbor algorithm that merged closely related sequences. V, D and J gene segments were assigned by aligning CDR3 sequences to IMGT reference sequences. Each retained sequence needed at least a six-nucleotide match to both a V gene segment and a J gene segment. Rearrangements were called productive when the CDR3 lacked stop codons and stayed in frame with V and J; all others were non-productive. CDR3 was defined by IMGT convention, running from the second conserved V-encoded cysteine to the conserved J-encoded phenylalanine. In an earlier analysis of more than 550 of the donors, sequences lacking an unambiguous match to a single V gene segment were excluded. An earlier analysis of 587 of the donors classified V segments as functional when productive rearrangements were above 56.7% and as segregating when the standard deviation between donors was above 5%. To diagnose cytomegalovirus status from the catalog of TCR beta chain sequences, a statistical classification framework was built. In a later analysis, V and J genes were assigned by comparing TCR nucleotide sequences against IMGT/GENE-DB human TR gene sequences. The TCRdist pipeline was used in a later analysis to assign CDR3 sequences and most-parsimonious VDJ recombination scenarios. A later analysis defined each TCR beta chain by its CDR3 amino acid sequence plus V-gene family, and excluded reads lacking a unique V-gene family. As a way to deal with suspected cross-contamination and a sequencing artifact, a later analysis dropped approximately 570 nucleotide sequences that were highly shared and had low generation probability. A later analysis calculated a clonal expansion index for each public chain from normalized within-repertoire ranks of inferred template counts. In a later analysis, generation probabilities were computed using a VDJ recombination model fitted to out-of-frame rearrangements, and the results were checked against IGoR. A later analysis scored TCR-TCR, TCR-HLA and TCR-CMV co-occurrence with hypergeometric tests, applying a repertoire-size bias correction to TCR pairs. A later analysis estimated false discovery rates by permuting HLA or CMV assignments 20 times. In a later analysis, co-occurring TCRs were grouped with DBSCAN, and TCRdist sequence similarity was added when clustering was performed within HLA-allele-positive subsets. Co-occurrence clustering excluded repertoires with fewer than 30,000 or more than 120,000 public chains, plus five with anomalous nucleotide sharing. TCRdb obtained this table from immuneACCESS and retained in-frame rearrangements with V and J assigned. These tables miss some clones; where compared with another copy, unresolved V genes account for less than half of the shortfall, and the remainder is unexplained. The V and J calls and the clone size are those of that table, but D and trimming were determined from the DNA. The sample table holds approximately 180,000 clones, of which approximately 84% were seen once. In total, the top ten clones hold 4% to 6% of the sample.

Sequenced input: PBMCs. The receptor was isolated from a man between 18 and 29 years old in good health and CMV-seronegative. This receptor chain uses TRBV7-2 and TRBJ2-3, with an unclear D gene assignment. The nucleotide sequence is given as TGTGCCAGCAGCCTCCTGAGTCATACGCAGTATTTT. It codes for CASSLLSHTQYF.